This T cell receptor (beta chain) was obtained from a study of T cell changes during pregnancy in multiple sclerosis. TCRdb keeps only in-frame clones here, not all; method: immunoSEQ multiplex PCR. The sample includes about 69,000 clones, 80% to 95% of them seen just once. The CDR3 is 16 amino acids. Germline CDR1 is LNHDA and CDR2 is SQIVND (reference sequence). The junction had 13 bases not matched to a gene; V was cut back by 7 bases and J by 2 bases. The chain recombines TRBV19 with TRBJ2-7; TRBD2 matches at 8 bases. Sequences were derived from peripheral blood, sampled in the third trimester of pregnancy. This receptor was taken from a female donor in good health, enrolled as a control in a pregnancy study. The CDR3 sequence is CASTGRWREDTYEQYF. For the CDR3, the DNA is TGTGCCAGTACTGGGAGGTGGCGGGAGGACACCTACGAGCAGTACTTC.